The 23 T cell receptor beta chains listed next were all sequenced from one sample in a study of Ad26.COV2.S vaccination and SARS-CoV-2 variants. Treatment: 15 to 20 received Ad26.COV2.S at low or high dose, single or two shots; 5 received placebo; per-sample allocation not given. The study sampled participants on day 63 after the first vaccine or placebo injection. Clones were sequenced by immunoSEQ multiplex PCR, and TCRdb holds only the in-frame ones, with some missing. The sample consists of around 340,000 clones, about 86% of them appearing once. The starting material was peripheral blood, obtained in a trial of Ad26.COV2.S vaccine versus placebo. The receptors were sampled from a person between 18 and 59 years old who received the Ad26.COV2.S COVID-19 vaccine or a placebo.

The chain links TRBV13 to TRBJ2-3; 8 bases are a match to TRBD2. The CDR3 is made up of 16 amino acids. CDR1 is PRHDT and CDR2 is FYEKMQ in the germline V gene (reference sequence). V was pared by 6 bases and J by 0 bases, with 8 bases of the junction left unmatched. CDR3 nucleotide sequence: TGTGCCAGCAGTACAACGGGGGGGGCGAGCACAGATACGCAGTATTTT. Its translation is CASSTTGGASTDTQYF.

CDR3 sequence (DNA): TGTGCCAGCAGCTTAGGGACGGGAACCTACGAGCAGTACTTC. The encoded protein is CASSLGTGTYEQYF. The genes are TRBV7-2 and TRBJ2-7; D may be TRBD2 (5 bases). Trimming pared 1 base from V and 2 bases from J, leaving 9 bases between. The CDR3 runs 14 residues. Per germline, CDR1 SGHTA and CDR2 FQGNSA.

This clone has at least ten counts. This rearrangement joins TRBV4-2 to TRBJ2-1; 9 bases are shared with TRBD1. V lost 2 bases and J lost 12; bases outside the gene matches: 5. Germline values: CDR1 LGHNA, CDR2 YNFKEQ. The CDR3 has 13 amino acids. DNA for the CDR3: TGTGCCAGCAGCCAAACAGGGGGCGCGGGGCAGTTCTTC. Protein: CASSQTGGAGQFF.

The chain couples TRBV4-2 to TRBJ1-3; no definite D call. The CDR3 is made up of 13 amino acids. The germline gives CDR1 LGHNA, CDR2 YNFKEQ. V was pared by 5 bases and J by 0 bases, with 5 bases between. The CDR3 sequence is CASSDNSGNTIYF. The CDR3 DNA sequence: TGTGCCAGCAGCGATAACTCTGGAAACACCATATATTTT.

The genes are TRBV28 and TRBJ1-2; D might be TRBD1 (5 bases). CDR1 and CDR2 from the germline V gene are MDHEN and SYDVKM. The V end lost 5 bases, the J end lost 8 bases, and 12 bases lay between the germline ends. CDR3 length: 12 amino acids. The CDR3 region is CASSTKGRGYTF. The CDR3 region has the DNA TGTGCCAGCAGTACCAAGGGACGGGGCTACACCTTC.

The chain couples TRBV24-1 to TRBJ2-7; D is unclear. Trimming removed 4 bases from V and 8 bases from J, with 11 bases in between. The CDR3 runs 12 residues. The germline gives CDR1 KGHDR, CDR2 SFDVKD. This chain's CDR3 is CATSDLRGKQYF. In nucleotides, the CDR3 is TGTGCCACCAGTGACCTCCGTGGCAAGCAGTACTTC.

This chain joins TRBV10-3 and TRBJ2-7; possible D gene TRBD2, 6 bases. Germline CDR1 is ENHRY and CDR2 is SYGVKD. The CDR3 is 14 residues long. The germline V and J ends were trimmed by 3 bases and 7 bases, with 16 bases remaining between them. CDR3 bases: TGTGCCATCAGTGAAGGTGGCGGGGTCGGGGAGCAGTACTTC. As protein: CAISEGGGVGEQYF.

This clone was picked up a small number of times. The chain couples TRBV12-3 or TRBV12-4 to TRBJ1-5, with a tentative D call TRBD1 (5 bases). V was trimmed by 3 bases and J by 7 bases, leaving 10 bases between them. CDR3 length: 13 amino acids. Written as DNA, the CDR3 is TGTGCCAGCAGTTTGGACTGGGGCCAGCCCCAGCATTTT. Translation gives CASSLDWGQPQHF.

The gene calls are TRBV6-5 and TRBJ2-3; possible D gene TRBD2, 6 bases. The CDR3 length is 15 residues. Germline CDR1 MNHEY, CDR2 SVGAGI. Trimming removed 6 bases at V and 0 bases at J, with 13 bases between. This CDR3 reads CASRPGGPSTDTQYF. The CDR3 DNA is TGTGCCAGCAGACCCGGGGGACCTAGCACAGATACGCAGTATTTT.

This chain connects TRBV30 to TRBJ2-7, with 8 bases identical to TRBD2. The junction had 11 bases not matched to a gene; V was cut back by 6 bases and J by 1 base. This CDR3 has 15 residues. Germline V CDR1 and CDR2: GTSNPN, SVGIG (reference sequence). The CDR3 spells CACGPAGGLSYEQYF. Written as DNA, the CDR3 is TGTGCCTGTGGGCCGGCGGGAGGCCTATCCTACGAGCAGTACTTC.

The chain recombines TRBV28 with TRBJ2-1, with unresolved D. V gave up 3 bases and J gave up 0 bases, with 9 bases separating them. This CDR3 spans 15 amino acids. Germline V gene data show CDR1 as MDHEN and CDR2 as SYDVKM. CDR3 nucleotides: TGTGCCAGCAGTTTCCTACCTAGCTCCTACAATGAGCAGTTCTTC. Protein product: CASSFLPSSYNEQFF.

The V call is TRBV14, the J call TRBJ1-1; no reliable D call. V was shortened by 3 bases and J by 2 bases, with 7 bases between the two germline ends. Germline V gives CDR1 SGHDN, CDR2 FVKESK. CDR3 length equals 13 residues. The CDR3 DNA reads TGTGCCAGCAGCCATGGAGTAAACACTGAAGCTTTCTTT. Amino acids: CASSHGVNTEAFF. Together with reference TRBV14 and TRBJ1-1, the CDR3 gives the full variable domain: EAGVTQFPSHSVIEKGQTVTLRCDPISGHDNLYWYRRVMGKEIKFLLHFVKESKQDESGMPNNRFLAERTGGTYSTLKVQPAELEDSGVYFCASSHGVNTEAFFGQGTRLTVV.

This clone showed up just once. The CDR3 sequence is CARSLLGRRNYNEQFF. The CDR3, as DNA: TGTGCCAGAAGCTTGTTGGGACGTCGGAATTACAATGAGCAGTTCTTC. This sequence joins TRBV5-3 and TRBJ2-1, with D perhaps matching TRBD1 or TRBD2 (5 bases each). TRBV5-3 is given ORF status, its function remaining uncertain. The V gene lost 1 base and the J gene lost 4 bases, with 15 bases spanning the gap. The CDR3 consists of 16 residues.

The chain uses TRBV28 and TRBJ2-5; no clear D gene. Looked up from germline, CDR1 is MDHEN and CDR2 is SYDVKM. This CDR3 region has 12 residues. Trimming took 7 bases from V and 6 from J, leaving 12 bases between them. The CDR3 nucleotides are TGTGCCAGCACCGGGTCCAAACAGACCCAGTACTTC. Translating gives CASTGSKQTQYF. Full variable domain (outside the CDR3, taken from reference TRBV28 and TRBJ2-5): DVKVTQSSRYLVKRTGEKVFLECVQDMDHENMFWYRQDPGLGLRLIYFSYDVKMKEKGDIPEGYSVSREKKERFSLILESASTNQTSMYLCASTGSKQTQYFGPGTRLLVL.

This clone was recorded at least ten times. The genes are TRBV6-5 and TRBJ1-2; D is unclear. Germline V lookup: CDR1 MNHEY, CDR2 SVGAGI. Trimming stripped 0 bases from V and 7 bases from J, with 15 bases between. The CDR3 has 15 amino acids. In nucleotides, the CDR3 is TGTGCCAGCAGTTACTCGGCATCCCCAAGCCGTGGCTACACCTTC. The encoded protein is CASSYSASPSRGYTF.

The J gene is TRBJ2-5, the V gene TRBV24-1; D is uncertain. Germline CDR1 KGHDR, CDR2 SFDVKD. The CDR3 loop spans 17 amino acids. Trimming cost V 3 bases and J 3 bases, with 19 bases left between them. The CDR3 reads CATSDRVRPGKEETQYF. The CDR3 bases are TGTGCCACCAGTGATCGAGTAAGGCCAGGTAAAGAAGAGACCCAGTACTTC.

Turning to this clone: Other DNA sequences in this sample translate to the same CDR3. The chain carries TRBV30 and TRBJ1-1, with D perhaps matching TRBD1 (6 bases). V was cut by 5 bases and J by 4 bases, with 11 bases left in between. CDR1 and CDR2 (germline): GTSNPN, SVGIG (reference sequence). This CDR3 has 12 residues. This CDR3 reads CAWGEGGTEAFF. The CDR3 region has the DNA TGTGCCTGGGGGGAGGGGGGCACTGAAGCTTTCTTT.

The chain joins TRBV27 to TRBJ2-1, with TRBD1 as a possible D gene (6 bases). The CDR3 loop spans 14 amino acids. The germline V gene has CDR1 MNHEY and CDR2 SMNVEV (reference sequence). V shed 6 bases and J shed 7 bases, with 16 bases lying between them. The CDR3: CASRRQEYANEQFF. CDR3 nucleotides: TGTGCCAGCAGAAGACAGGAGTATGCAAATGAGCAGTTCTTC.

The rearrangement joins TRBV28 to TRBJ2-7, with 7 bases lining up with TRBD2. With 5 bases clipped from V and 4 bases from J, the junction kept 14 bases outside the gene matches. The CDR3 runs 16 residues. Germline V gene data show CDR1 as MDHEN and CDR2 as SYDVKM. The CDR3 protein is CASSPRTGGSRYEQYF. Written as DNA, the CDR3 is TGTGCCAGCAGTCCTCGGACTGGCGGGAGTCGGTACGAGCAGTACTTC.

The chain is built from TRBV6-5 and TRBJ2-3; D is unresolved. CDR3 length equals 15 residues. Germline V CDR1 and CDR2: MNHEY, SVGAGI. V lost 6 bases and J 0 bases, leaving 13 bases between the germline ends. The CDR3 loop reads CASRLDRFSTDTQYF. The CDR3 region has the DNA TGTGCCAGCAGATTGGACCGGTTTAGCACAGATACGCAGTATTTT.

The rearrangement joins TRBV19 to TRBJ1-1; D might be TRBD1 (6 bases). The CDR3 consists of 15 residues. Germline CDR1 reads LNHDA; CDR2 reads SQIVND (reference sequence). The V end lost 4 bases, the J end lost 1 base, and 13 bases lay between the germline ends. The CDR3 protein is CASSNQGRGNTEAFF. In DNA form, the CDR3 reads TGTGCCAGTAGTAACCAGGGCAGGGGGAACACTGAAGCTTTCTTT.

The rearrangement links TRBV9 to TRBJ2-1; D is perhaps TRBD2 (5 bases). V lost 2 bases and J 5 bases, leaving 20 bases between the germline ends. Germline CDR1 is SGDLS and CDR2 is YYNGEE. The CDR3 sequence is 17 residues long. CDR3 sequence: CASSVRGSLMRNNEQFF. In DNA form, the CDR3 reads TGTGCCAGCAGCGTTAGAGGGAGTCTGATGAGGAACAATGAGCAGTTCTTC.

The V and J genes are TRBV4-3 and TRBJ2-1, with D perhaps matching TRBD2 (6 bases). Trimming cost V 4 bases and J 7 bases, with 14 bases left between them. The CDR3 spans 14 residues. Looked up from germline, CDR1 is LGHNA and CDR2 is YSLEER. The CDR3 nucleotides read TGCGCCAGCAGCCCGGGACTCCTGGGGAATGAGCAGTTCTTC. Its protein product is CASSPGLLGNEQFF.